The next 30 T cell receptor beta chains were all read from a single sample in a study of T-cell reconstitution after alpha-beta-depleted transplantation in children. Their specific antigens are unknown. TCRbeta library preparation incorporated unique molecular identifiers. MiXCR was run by TCRdb on the PCR reads, yielding one entry per CDR3 protein. Among about 300,000 distinct CDR3 sequences listed, roughly 7.8% were seen once. Overall study results and limits: From newly produced T cells came most of the T-cell counts and diversity one year after transplant.

The sample was peripheral blood, taken 360 days after TCRalphabeta/CD19-depleted stem cell transplant. The receptor source for this set is a female patient aged 2-9 years who had a stem cell transplant for Fanconi anemia, so the T cells may come from the graft donor.

This clonotype was seen only a few times. The chain links TRBV11-2 to TRBJ2-1; D is perhaps TRBD1 or TRBD2 (7 bases each). V was cut by 5 bases and J by 8 bases, with 13 bases left in between. From germline, CDR1 is SGHAT and CDR2 FQNNGV. The CDR3 runs to 13 residues. CDR3 sequence reads: CASSPGGAYEQFF. The CDR3 DNA is TGTGCCAGCAGCCCAGGGGGGGCCTATGAGCAGTTCTTC.

This clonotype was recorded at least ten times. The chain links TRBV9 to TRBJ2-7; 7 nucleotides align to TRBD2. The CDR3 contains 15 residues. CDR1 and CDR2 from the germline V gene are SGDLS and YYNGEE. Trimming at V came to 4 bases and at J to 3 bases, leaving 10 bases not matched to a gene. The DNA of the CDR3 is TGTGCCAGCAGCCCAGCGGGATGGGGGATCTACGAGCAGTACTTC. Translating it yields CASSPAGWGIYEQYF.

This clonotype occurred many times. The gene calls are TRBV20-1 and TRBJ2-3; D gene ambiguous. V was cut by 0 bases and J by 0 bases, with 4 bases left in between. The CDR3 is 13 residues long. Germline CDR1 DFQATT, CDR2 SNEGSKA (reference sequence). The CDR3 DNA is TGCAGTGCTAGAGATTGGAGCACAGATACGCAGTATTTT. Amino acid sequence: CSARDWSTDTQYF.

J is TRBJ2-7 and V is TRBV7-2; perhaps TRBD2 as D (5 bases). Trimming removed 3 bases from V and 2 bases from J, with 20 bases in between. There are 17 residues in the CDR3. Germline loops: CDR1 SGHTA, CDR2 FQGNSA. The CDR3 sequence is CASSLSGTVGSAYEQYF. CDR3 sequence (DNA): TGTGCCAGCAGCTTGAGCGGTACGGTAGGCAGCGCCTACGAGCAGTACTTC.

V is TRBV20-1 and J is TRBJ2-3; 8 nucleotides align to TRBD2. CDR1 and CDR2 from the germline V gene are DFQATT and SNEGSKA (reference sequence). With 3 bases clipped from V and 3 bases from J, the junction kept 14 bases outside the gene matches. This CDR3 region has 17 residues. The CDR3 DNA reads as TGCAGTGCTAGTAGTAGCGGGGATAAGGGAGGTACAGATACGCAGTATTTT. This gives the protein CSASSSGDKGGTDTQYF.

In this sample, this clonotype turned up a few times. V and J are TRBV20-1 and TRBJ1-3; the D is unclear. The CDR3 contains 17 residues. Germline CDR1 is DFQATT and CDR2 is SNEGSKA (reference sequence). V lost 5 bases to trimming and J lost 3 bases, with 23 bases between them. CDR3 amino acids: CSASAVGHDGIGNTIYF. DNA for the CDR3: TGCAGTGCTTCCGCGGTGGGTCATGACGGAATTGGAAACACCATATATTTT.

This clonotype has more than one count but fewer than ten. V gene TRBV6-1 combines with J gene TRBJ2-5, with D hard to call. CDR3 length: 14 residues. The V gene's germline CDR1 is MNHNS and CDR2 SASEGT. The V and J ends lost 2 bases and 5 bases respectively, with 12 bases between them. The CDR3 protein is CASSEPPRLETQYF. DNA for the CDR3: TGTGCCAGCAGTGAACCACCAAGGTTGGAGACCCAGTACTTC.

This clonotype was found many times. This sequence joins TRBV6-1 and TRBJ1-1; D might be TRBD1 (5 bases). Germline CDR1 is MNHNS and CDR2 is SASEGT. The V end was cut by 6 bases, the J end by 2 bases, with 13 bases between. This CDR3 has 14 residues. CDR3 residues: CASSSGDHNTEAFF. The CDR3, as DNA: TGTGCCAGCAGCTCGGGGGACCACAACACTGAAGCTTTCTTT.

There are many counts of this clonotype. The V and J genes are TRBV7-2 and TRBJ1-2, with 10 positions matching TRBD1. CDR3 length: 17 residues. With V trimmed by 4 bases and J by 4 bases, 12 bases remained unmatched. Germline V gene sequence: CDR1 SGHTA, CDR2 FQGNSA. The CDR3: CASSSYLRDRGSYGYTF. CDR3 nucleotides: TGTGCCAGCAGCTCCTACCTCCGGGACAGGGGTTCCTATGGCTACACCTTC.

The CDR3 region has the DNA TGTGCCAGCAGTTTCCTCTGGACTAGCGACTACGAGCAGTACTTC. Residues: CASSFLWTSDYEQYF. The chain recombines TRBV28 with TRBJ2-7; TRBD2 matches at 9 bases. CDR3 length: 15 residues. J gave up 3 bases and V 3 bases, and 6 bases lay outside the gene matches. Germline assignment: CDR1 MDHEN and CDR2 SYDVKM.

This clonotype came up a few times. The chain carries TRBV28 and TRBJ1-2, with TRBD1 matching 11 bases. This CDR3 region has 16 residues. Looked up from germline, CDR1 is MDHEN and CDR2 is SYDVKM. Trimming removed 7 bases from V and 4 bases from J; junction bases left unmatched: 11. The CDR3 region has the DNA TGTGCCAGCACCAAACCGGGGACAGGGGGTCTCTATGGCTACACCTTC. Its protein product is CASTKPGTGGLYGYTF.

This clonotype was found many times. The V and J genes are TRBV29-1 and TRBJ2-7, with 8 bases identical to TRBD2. This CDR3 is 14 amino acids long. Germline lookup yields CDR1 SQVTM and CDR2 ANQGSEA. V lost 4 bases, J lost 7 bases, and 12 bases stayed unmatched. CDR3 DNA: TGCAGCGTTGTCGAGGGACTAGGAGCGGGAGAGCAGTACTTC. It is translated as CSVVEGLGAGEQYF.

This clonotype was seen ten or more times. V is TRBV28 and J is TRBJ1-1; TRBD1 agrees at 8 bases. V shed 6 bases, J shed 0 bases, and the junction held 9 bases outside the gene matches. The germline CDR1 and CDR2 sequences are MDHEN and SYDVKM. The CDR3 spans 16 residues. CDR3 bases: TGTGCCAGCAGGGGAGACAGGGGCCGAGTGAACACTGAAGCTTTCTTT. Its protein is CASRGDRGRVNTEAFF. Combining the CDR3 with reference TRBV28 and TRBJ1-1 gives the whole variable domain DVKVTQSSRYLVKRTGEKVFLECVQDMDHENMFWYRQDPGLGLRLIYFSYDVKMKEKGDIPEGYSVSREKKERFSLILESASTNQTSMYLCASRGDRGRVNTEAFFGQGTRLTVV.

This clonotype occurred many times. V usage is TRBV12-3 or TRBV12-4 and J usage is TRBJ1-1; a weak D match, TRBD1 (5 bases). The CDR3 sequence is 12 residues long. Trimming shortened V by 5 bases and J by 8 bases, and 12 bases separated the two germline ends. The CDR3: CASSRGGGEAFF. For the CDR3, the DNA is TGTGCCAGCAGTCGTGGGGGTGGCGAAGCTTTCTTT.

The sample holds many counts of this clonotype. The J gene is TRBJ2-1, the V gene TRBV6-2 or TRBV6-3; 10 bases map to TRBD2. Per germline, CDR1 MNHEY and CDR2 SVGEGT. V dropped 6 bases and J dropped 0; count of bases not matched to a gene: 14. CDR3 size: 19 residues. DNA for the CDR3: TGTGCCAGCAGAGAACGTCTAGCGGGAGTTGCCAGCTCCTACAATGAGCAGTTCTTC. Its protein product is CASRERLAGVASSYNEQFF.

This clonotype has more than one count but fewer than ten. The CDR3 DNA sequence: TGCGCCAGCAGCTCGGAGCGGGAGGCTTCCTACAATGAGCAGTTCTTC. It yields the protein CASSSEREASYNEQFF. V is TRBV5-1 and J is TRBJ2-1, with 9 nucleotides matching TRBD2. The CDR3 runs to 16 residues. V dropped 3 bases and J dropped 1; count of bases not matched to a gene: 5. Germline assignment: CDR1 SGHRS and CDR2 YFSETQ.

J is TRBJ2-7 and V is TRBV19, with 12 bases that match TRBD2. Germline CDR1 reads LNHDA; CDR2 reads SQIVND (reference sequence). CDR3 length: 16 amino acids. J was trimmed by 4 bases and V by 4 bases; bases with no gene match: 8. CDR3 region: CASSTKTSGSPYEQYF. As DNA, the CDR3 is TGTGCCAGTAGTACTAAGACTAGCGGGAGTCCTTACGAGCAGTACTTC.

This clonotype was counted at least ten times. The rearrangement joins TRBV29-1 to TRBJ2-1; either TRBD1 or TRBD2 may supply D (5 bases each). The germline V gene encodes CDR1 SQVTM and CDR2 ANQGSEA. With 4 bases removed from V and 1 base from J, the gap between germline ends came to 11 bases. CDR3 size: 14 residues. The CDR3 protein is CSVAPGRSYNEQFF. The CDR3 nucleotides read TGCAGCGTTGCCCCGGGGCGGTCCTACAATGAGCAGTTCTTC.

Many counts were recorded for this clonotype. The rearrangement uses TRBV5-1 and TRBJ1-1, with 7 bases matching TRBD1. This CDR3 is 16 amino acids long. V lost 4 bases, J lost 0 bases, and 9 bases stayed unmatched. Germline V gene data show CDR1 as SGHRS and CDR2 as YFSETQ. The CDR3: CASSPGNRGLNTEAFF. CDR3 bases: TGCGCCAGCAGCCCGGGAAACAGGGGCCTGAACACTGAAGCTTTCTTT.

The table lists this clonotype with many counts. This chain connects TRBV5-1 to TRBJ1-6; D is unclear. This CDR3 is 14 amino acids long. The V end was cut by 3 bases, the J end by 6 bases, with 10 bases between. Germline lookup yields CDR1 SGHRS and CDR2 YFSETQ. The CDR3 loop reads CASSSPMRNSPLHF. The CDR3 DNA is TGCGCCAGCAGCTCGCCCATGCGTAATTCACCCCTCCACTTT.

At least ten counts were recorded for this clonotype. The chain links TRBV20-1 to TRBJ2-7; the D call may be TRBD1 or TRBD2 (5 bases each). This CDR3 region has 14 residues. The ends were cut back, 0 bases at V and 7 bases at J, with 16 bases in the middle. From germline, CDR1 is DFQATT and CDR2 SNEGSKA (reference sequence). The CDR3: CSARDRAGPGEQYV. The CDR3 DNA reads as TGCAGTGCTAGAGATCGAGCAGGGCCGGGAGAGCAGTACGTC.

The chain combines TRBV20-1 with TRBJ2-5; D gene uncertain. The length of the CDR3 is 14 residues. The V gene's germline CDR1 is DFQATT and CDR2 SNEGSKA (reference sequence). Trimming left V 3 bases short and J 4 bases short, with 15 bases between. CDR3 bases: TGCAGTGCTAGTGAGAACGGCCCCCCAGAGACCCAGTACTTC. Amino acids: CSASENGPPETQYF.

The chain joins TRBV7-9 to TRBJ2-7; TRBD1 aligns across 7 bases. V dropped 4 bases and J dropped 0; count of bases not matched to a gene: 9. The germline V gene encodes CDR1 SEHNR and CDR2 FQNEAQ (reference sequence). This CDR3 region has 16 residues. This CDR3 is CASSSNRGRSSYEQYV. CDR3 DNA: TGTGCCAGCAGCTCAAACAGGGGCCGGAGCTCCTACGAGCAGTACGTC.

The chain recombines TRBV11-2 with TRBJ2-3, with TRBD2 identical over 8 bases. Trimming took 0 bases from V and 4 from J; bases not matched to a gene: 6. This CDR3 region has 16 residues. Germline V CDR1 and CDR2: SGHAT, FQNNGV. Here the CDR3 DNA reads TGTGCCAGCAGCTTAGAAGGCAGGACTAGCCCAGATACGCAGTATTTT. This translates into CASSLEGRTSPDTQYF.

In its sample, this clonotype was seen a few times. The CDR3 is CSVEDTRQGVGDGYTF. In DNA, the CDR3 is TGCAGCGTTGAAGATACGAGACAGGGAGTTGGGGATGGCTACACCTTC. The chain combines TRBV29-1 with TRBJ1-2; TRBD1 agrees at 7 bases. V lost 0 bases to trimming and J lost 6 bases; unmatched junction nucleotides: 13. Germline V gene sequence: CDR1 SQVTM, CDR2 ANQGSEA. This CDR3 comprises 16 residues.

In this sample, this clonotype turned up a few times. The chain has TRBV29-1 and TRBJ2-7, with TRBD1 matching over 8 bases. Germline lookup yields CDR1 SQVTM and CDR2 ANQGSEA. V shed 1 base, J shed 2 bases, and the junction held 4 bases outside the gene matches. The CDR3 spans 14 residues. This chain's CDR3 is CSVEAGTGPYEQYF. In nucleotides, the CDR3 is TGCAGCGTTGAAGCCGGGACAGGACCCTACGAGCAGTACTTC.

This clonotype was recorded many times. This rearrangement joins TRBV10-3 to TRBJ1-2, with a weak D call TRBD1 (6 bases). CDR3 size: 14 residues. V lost 4 bases and J lost 7, with 16 bases in between. Germline V lookup: CDR1 ENHRY, CDR2 SYGVKD. The CDR3 reads CAISAPWGAGGYTF. The CDR3 nucleotides read TGTGCCATCAGTGCCCCTTGGGGGGCCGGTGGCTACACCTTC.

The chain has TRBV7-9 and TRBJ2-1; maybe TRBD2 (6 bases). This CDR3 comprises 15 residues. V was cut by 2 bases and J by 4 bases, with 12 bases left in between. Germline CDR1 and CDR2: SEHNR and FQNEAQ (reference sequence). The CDR3 here is CASSLLAERYNEQFF. CDR3 nucleotides: TGTGCCAGCAGCTTATTAGCGGAGCGATACAATGAGCAGTTCTTC. The entire variable domain, with the rest obtained from reference TRBV7-9 and TRBJ2-1, is as follows: DTGVSQNPRHKITKRGQNVTFRCDPISEHNRLYWYRQTLGQGPEFLTYFQNEAQLEKSRLLSDRFSAERPKGSFSTLEIQRTEQGDSAMYLCASSLLAERYNEQFFGPGTRLTVL.

The chain couples TRBV9 to TRBJ2-7; 12 bases align to TRBD2. CDR3 size: 17 residues. In germline, CDR1 is SGDLS, CDR2 YYNGEE. Germline trimming cut 0 bases from V and 2 bases from J; bases unmatched to any gene: 6. CDR3: CASSVGLGLAGTYEQYF. CDR3 nucleotide sequence: TGTGCCAGCAGCGTAGGGTTGGGACTAGCGGGTACCTACGAGCAGTACTTC.

Of note for this clonotype: A read error is possible here, since a much larger clone lies one base away. The chain recombines TRBV5-1 with TRBJ1-2; no definite D call. CDR3 length: 13 residues. Germline-derived CDR1 and CDR2 are SGHRS and YFSETQ. The CDR3 DNA is TGCGCCAGCAGCGCGATTTTTAACTATGGCGACACCTTC. This translates into CASSAIFNYGDTF.